Listed below are T cell receptor beta chains from one sample, sequenced in a study of response to subunit inactivated influenza vaccine. Each CDR3 protein is one row after TCRdb ran MiXCR on the RT-PCR reads. The profile shows about 480,000 distinct CDR3 sequences, roughly 9.8% of them singletons. The source was PBMCs from blood, collected 40 to 50 days after vaccination. Source of these receptors: a man aged 45 to 65 who received an inactivated influenza vaccine. Each CDR3 is given with its conserved first and last residue. Fields, in order: CDR3 length, J gene, clone size, V gene, D gene, CDR3 protein, CDR3 DNA. The D gene is left open where the match is weak. The listing skips clone size in some rows; elsewhere it reads once, few, many or a size class.

>14|TRBJ2-2|many|TRBV10-2|TRBD2
CASTGGAYTGELFF
TGCGCCAGCACGGGGGGGGCCTACACCGGGGAGCTGTTTTTT
>14|TRBJ1-6|NA|TRBV12-3/TRBV12-4|TRBD1
CASGAGTENSPLHF
TGTGCCAGCGGGGCCGGGACAGAGAATTCACCCCTCCACTTT
>15|TRBJ2-3|many|TRBV13|NA
CASSPSTSGFDTQYF
TGTGCCAGCAGCCCATCGACTAGTGGGTTTGATACGCAGTATTTT
>17|TRBJ1-2|many|TRBV12-3/TRBV12-4|TRBD1
CASNKGTAWGPLDGYTF
TGTGCCAGCAATAAAGGGACAGCATGGGGTCCTTTAGATGGCTACACCTTC
>13|TRBJ2-7|NA|TRBV28|NA
CASSLEAPGEQYF
TGTGCCAGCAGTTTAGAAGCCCCTGGCGAGCAGTACTTC
>18|TRBJ2-1|NA|TRBV6-1|TRBD2
CASSAGTSYSGSLNEQFF
TGTGCCAGCAGCGCCGGGACAAGCTATAGCGGGAGTCTCAATGAGCAGTTCTTC
>16|TRBJ2-7|few|TRBV3-1|NA
CASSQERASGQYEQYF
TGTGCCAGCAGCCAAGAGAGGGCTAGCGGACAGTACGAGCAGTACTTC
>12|TRBJ2-1|many|TRBV7-9|TRBD2
CASSILAGGPVF
TGTGCCAGCAGCATACTAGCGGGAGGGCCGGTCTTC
>12|TRBJ1-1|NA|TRBV29-1|NA
CSVVGWDTEAFF
TGCAGCGTTGTTGGGTGGGACACTGAAGCTTTCTTT
>15|TRBJ2-1|few|TRBV18|TRBD1
CASSLGQAPGPEQFF
TGTGCCAGCTCACTGGGACAGGCCCCCGGACCAGAGCAGTTCTTC
>12|TRBJ2-7|many|TRBV5-1|NA
CASSSDIYEQYF
TGCGCCAGCAGCTCGGACATCTACGAGCAGTACTTC
>14|TRBJ1-5|few|TRBV10-3|TRBD1
CAIRNGQVNQPQHF
TGTGCCATCAGGAACGGACAGGTCAATCAGCCCCAGCATTTT
>19|TRBJ2-7|many|TRBV5-1|TRBD1
CASSLESRGLTQRGYEQYF
TGCGCCAGCAGCTTGGAATCCAGGGGGCTAACACAGAGGGGCTACGAGCAGTACTTC
>16|TRBJ2-7|NA|TRBV5-1|NA
CASSLPRGQGANEQYF
TGCGCCAGCAGCTTGCCGCGGGGGCAGGGGGCCAACGAGCAGTACTTC
>14|TRBJ2-1|NA|TRBV20-1|NA
CSAPPMGTLGEQFF
TGCAGTGCTCCTCCGATGGGAACCCTTGGAGAGCAGTTCTTC